These 5 T cell receptor beta chains share one sample of origin, sequenced in a study of T cells in Graves' hyperthyroidism and ophthalmopathy. Amplified TCR beta CDR3 regions came from RNA transcripts. Researchers ran a first-round RT-PCR on the TCR CDR3 using the HTBI primer set. One entry per CDR3 protein, called by TCRdb with MiXCR from the multiplex PCR reads. The sample lists 400,000 to 600,000 distinct CDR3 sequences, 15% to 20% seen once, with approximately 30% in the top ten. The sequencing sample was made of blood. The receptors derive from a woman under 40 with Graves' ophthalmopathy.

This clonotype has at least ten counts. The J gene is TRBJ1-3, the V gene TRBV30; the D is unclear. Deletions cut 5 bases from V and 2 bases from J, with 13 bases between. Germline assignment: CDR1 GTSNPN and CDR2 SVGIG (reference sequence). The CDR3 consists of 14 residues. The CDR3 is CAWRPGSTGNTIYF. The CDR3 bases are TGTGCCTGGCGGCCCGGTAGCACTGGAAACACCATATATTTT. The full variable domain, completed using reference TRBV30 and TRBJ1-3, is SQTIHQWPATLVQPVGSPLSLECTVEGTSNPNLYWYRQAAGRGLQLLFYSVGIGQISSEVPQNLSASRPQDRQFILSSKKLLLSDSGFYLCAWRPGSTGNTIYFGEGSWLTVV.

Worth noting for this clonotype: A much larger clone lies a single base off, so this may be a read error. The chain has TRBV2 and TRBJ2-7, with 8 bases lining up with TRBD1. Germline V gives CDR1 SNHLY, CDR2 FYNNEI. With 7 bases clipped from V and 7 bases from J, the junction kept 9 bases outside the gene matches. This CDR3 is 13 amino acids long. The CDR3 loop reads CASMTGVLGEQYF. The DNA of the CDR3 is TGTGCCAGCATGACAGGGGTACTGGGGGAGCAGTACTTC.

Concerning this clonotype itself: A read error is likely, as this CDR3 ends without the conserved phenylalanine or tryptophan. The CDR3 DNA is TGCAGTGCTAAGGCAGGGCTGACCTATGGCTACACCCTC. Translation: CSAKAGLTYGYTL. The chain couples TRBV20-1 to TRBJ1-2; possible D gene TRBD1, 5 bases. Trimming pared 4 bases from V and 4 bases from J, leaving 13 bases between. There are 13 residues in the CDR3. CDR1 and CDR2 from the germline V gene are DFQATT and SNEGSKA (reference sequence).

This clonotype occurred many times. The rearrangement uses TRBV6-2 or TRBV6-3 and TRBJ2-7; TRBD2 might be the D (7 bases). The V gene lost 5 bases and the J gene lost 0 bases, with 11 bases spanning the gap. CDR3 length: 14 residues. Germline V gene data show CDR1 as MNHEY and CDR2 as SVGEGT. DNA of the CDR3: TGTGCCAGCAGTCTTCGGGGGGCCTCCTACGAGCAGTACTTC. It codes for CASSLRGASYEQYF.

The rearrangement links TRBV7-2 to TRBJ2-1; the D gene could be TRBD1 or TRBD2 (5 bases each). Per germline, CDR1 SGHTA and CDR2 FQGNSA. The germline V and J ends were trimmed by 0 bases and 14 bases, with 14 bases remaining between them. This CDR3 is 13 amino acids long. The CDR3 sequence: CASSLARRESEFF. For the CDR3, the DNA is TGTGCCAGCAGCTTAGCGCGCAGGGAGAGCGAGTTCTTC.